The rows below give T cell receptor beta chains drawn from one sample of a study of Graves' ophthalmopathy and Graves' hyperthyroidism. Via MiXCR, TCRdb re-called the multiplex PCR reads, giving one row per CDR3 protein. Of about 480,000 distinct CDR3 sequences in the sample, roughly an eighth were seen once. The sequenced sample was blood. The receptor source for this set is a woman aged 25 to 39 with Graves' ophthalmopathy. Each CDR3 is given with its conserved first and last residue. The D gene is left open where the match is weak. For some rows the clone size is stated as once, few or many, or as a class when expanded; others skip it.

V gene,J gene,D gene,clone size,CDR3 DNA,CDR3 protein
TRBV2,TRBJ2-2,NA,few,TGTGCCAGCAGTGATAGTTGGAGGGGGCGGTTCACCGGGGAGCTGTTTTTT,CASSDSWRGRFTGELFF
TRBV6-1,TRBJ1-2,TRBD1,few,TGTGCCAGCACCGCGGACAGGGCCGGTTTTGGCTACACCTTC,CASTADRAGFGYTF
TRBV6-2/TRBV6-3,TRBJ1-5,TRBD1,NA,TGTGCCAGCAGTTTCCCCGGGACAGGGGGCGTCCAGCCCCAGCATTTT,CASSFPGTGGVQPQHF
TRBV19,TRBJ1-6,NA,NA,TGTGCCAGTAGTGTGGGAGACTCACCCCTCCACTTT,CASSVGDSPLHF
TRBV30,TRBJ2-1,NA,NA,TGTGCCTGGAGCTCCGAGGACTCTAGCTCCTACAATGAGCAGTTCTTC,CAWSSEDSSSYNEQFF
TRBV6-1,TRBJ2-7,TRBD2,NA,TGTGCCAGCAGTGGCGCCTCCGGGACTAGCGGGAGCTACGAGCAGTACTTC,CASSGASGTSGSYEQYF
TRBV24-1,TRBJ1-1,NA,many,TGTGCCACCAGCAGAGCGGGGGGGAACACTGAAGCTTTCTTT,CATSRAGGNTEAFF
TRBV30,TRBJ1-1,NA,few,TGTGCCTGGACCCGGACCTCCCGCAGGACTGAAGCTTTCTTT,CAWTRTSRRTEAFF
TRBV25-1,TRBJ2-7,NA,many,TGTGCCAGCAGTGAAGCTACAGGGATCCCCTACGAGCAGTACTTC,CASSEATGIPYEQYF
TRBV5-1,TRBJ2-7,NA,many,TGCGCCAGCAGCTTTAAAGGGTCGCACGAGCAGTACTTC,CASSFKGSHEQYF
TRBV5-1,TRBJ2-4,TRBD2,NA,TGCGCCAGCAGCTTGGTTGGTTATCTAGCGGGAGACATTAAGTACTTC,CASSLVGYLAGDIKYF
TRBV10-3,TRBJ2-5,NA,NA,TGTGCCATCAGTCTGGGGCCTGGAGGAGAGACCCAGTACTTC,CAISLGPGGETQYF
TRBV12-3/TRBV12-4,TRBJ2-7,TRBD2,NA,TGTGCCAGCAGTTTCCGGGGGGGCCACGACGAGCAGTACTTC,CASSFRGGHDEQYF
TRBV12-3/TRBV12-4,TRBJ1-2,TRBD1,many,TGTGCCAGCAGGCTATCGGGGACAGATGGCTACACCTTC,CASRLSGTDGYTF
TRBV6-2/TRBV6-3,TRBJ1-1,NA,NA,TGTGCCAGCAGTCAACGGGGAGCAGTGGGTGAAGCTTTCTTT,CASSQRGAVGEAFF
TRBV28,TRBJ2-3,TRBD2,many,TGTGCCAGCAGTTTGGCCCCCGGGACTAGCATGCCTAGCACAGATACGCAGTATTTT,CASSLAPGTSMPSTDTQYF
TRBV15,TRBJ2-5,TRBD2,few,TGTGCCACCAGCAGGCCACGGTGGCGGGGGAATGAGACCCAGTACTTC,CATSRPRWRGNETQYF
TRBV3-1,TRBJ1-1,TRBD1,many,TGTGCCAGCAGCCAAGGGGACAGGGTAGGGAGCACTGAAGCTTTCTTT,CASSQGDRVGSTEAFF
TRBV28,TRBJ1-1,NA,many,TGTGCCAGCAGTTTATCTGGGGGGCTGGAGGCTTTCTTT,CASSLSGGLEAFF
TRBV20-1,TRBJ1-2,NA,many,TGCAGTGCCAGGGAAGGAGGGAAATCTGGCTACACCTTC,CSAREGGKSGYTF
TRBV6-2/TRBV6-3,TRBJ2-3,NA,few,TGTGCCAGCACGACAGGGGATAGCGGGAGCACAGATACGCAGTATTTT,CASTTGDSGSTDTQYF
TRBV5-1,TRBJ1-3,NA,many,TGCGCCAGCAGCTTTATGGGGCCGAGCTCTGGAAACACCATATATTTT,CASSFMGPSSGNTIYF
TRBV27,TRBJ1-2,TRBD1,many,TGTGCCAGCAGTTTATCCTCTGAAACGGGACAGTATGATGGCTACACCTTC,CASSLSSETGQYDGYTF
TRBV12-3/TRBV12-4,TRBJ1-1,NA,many,TGTGCCAGCAGTTTAAGCAGTGTCACTGAAGCTTTCTTT,CASSLSSVTEAFF
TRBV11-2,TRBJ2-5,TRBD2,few,TGTGCCAGCAGCTTAGGGGGACTAGCGGGAGCTCCCCTCCAAGAGACCCAGTACTTC,CASSLGGLAGAPLQETQYF
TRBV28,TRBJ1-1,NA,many,TGTGCCAGCAGCCCCCCCGGGACCTACCCTTTCGCTTTCTTT,CASSPPGTYPFAFF
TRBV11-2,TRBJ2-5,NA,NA,TGTGCCAGCAGCCTCCGTGACGGAGGCCAAGAGACCCAGTACTTC,CASSLRDGGQETQYF
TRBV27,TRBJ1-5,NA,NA,TGTGCCAGCAGTCCGACGAGTCTGAATCAGCCCCAGCATTTT,CASSPTSLNQPQHF
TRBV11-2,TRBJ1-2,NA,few,TGTGCCAGCAGCGTATCCCATCAACAGGGAGACTATGGCTACACCTTC,CASSVSHQQGDYGYTF
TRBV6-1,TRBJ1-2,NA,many,TGTGCCAGCAGTGAAACGGTATTCGGCTACACCTTC,CASSETVFGYTF
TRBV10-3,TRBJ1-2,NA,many,TGTGCCATCGACCCGGGACCCCGCTATGGCTACACCTTC,CAIDPGPRYGYTF
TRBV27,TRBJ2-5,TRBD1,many,TGTGCCAGCAGTTTAGGCAGGGGGCAAGAGACCCAGTACTTC,CASSLGRGQETQYF
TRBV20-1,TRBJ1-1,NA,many,TGCAGTGCTAGGATGGCGGGTTATGAGACTTACCGGTGGATGAACACTGAAGCTTTCTTT,CSARMAGYETYRWMNTEAFF
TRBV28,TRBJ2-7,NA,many,TGTGCCAGCAGTTCCTTGAAGGGTGAGCAGTACTTC,CASSSLKGEQYF
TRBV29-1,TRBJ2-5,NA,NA,TGCAGCGTTGGGGCTTTGGGAGAGACCCAGTACTTC,CSVGALGETQYF
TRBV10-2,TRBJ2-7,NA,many,TGCGCCAGCAGTGAGTCGCGGAACTTTCGGTACGAGCAGTACTTC,CASSESRNFRYEQYF
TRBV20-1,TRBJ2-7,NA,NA,TGCAGTGCTAGAGATCCGAGGGGTTACGAGCAGTACTTC,CSARDPRGYEQYF
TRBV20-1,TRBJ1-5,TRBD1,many,TGCAGTGCGGGGACAGAACTTAGCAATCAGCCCCAGCATTTT,CSAGTELSNQPQHF
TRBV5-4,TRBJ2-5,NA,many,TGTGCCAGCAGCCCAGACTGGGGGGAGACCCAGTACTTC,CASSPDWGETQYF
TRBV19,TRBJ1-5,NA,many,TGTGCCACCTCCCCCGGCAGGCGGCGTCAGCCCCAGCATTTT,CATSPGRRRQPQHF
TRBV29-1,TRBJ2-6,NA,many,TGCAGCGCCCGGGATCACGTCTCTGGGGCCAACGTCCTGACTTTC,CSARDHVSGANVLTF
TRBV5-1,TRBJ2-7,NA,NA,TGCGCCAGCAGCTTAGGGAAAGGGGTCGGCGAGCAGTACTTC,CASSLGKGVGEQYF
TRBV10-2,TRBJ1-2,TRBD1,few,TGCGCCAGCAGTAAAGACAGGGTGGGCTACTATGGCTACACCTTC,CASSKDRVGYYGYTF
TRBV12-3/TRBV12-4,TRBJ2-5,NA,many,TGTGCCAGCAGTTTAGGAGGCATGGAGACCCAGTACTTC,CASSLGGMETQYF
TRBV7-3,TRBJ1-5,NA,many,TGTGCCAGCAGCTTCGGACAGAAGCAGAGCAATCAGCCCCAGCATTTT,CASSFGQKQSNQPQHF
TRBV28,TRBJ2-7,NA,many,TGTGCCAGCAGATCAGGGGATTACGAGCAGTACTTC,CASRSGDYEQYF
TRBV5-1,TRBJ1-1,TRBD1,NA,TGCGCCAGCACTCTAAACAGGGGTTTCATGAACACTGAAGCTTTCTTT,CASTLNRGFMNTEAFF
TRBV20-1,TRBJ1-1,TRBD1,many,TGCAGTGCTAGACGGGACAGGAGTGGGACTGAAGCTTTCTTT,CSARRDRSGTEAFF
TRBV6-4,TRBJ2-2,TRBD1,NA,TGTGCCAGCATGACCGGGACAGGGTTCTTACTAACAGCAAACACCGGGGAGCTGTTGTTT,CASMTGTGFLLTANTGELLF
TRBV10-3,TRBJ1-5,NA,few,TGTGCCATCAGTGAGTCGATTGGATTTCAGCCCCAGCATTTT,CAISESIGFQPQHF
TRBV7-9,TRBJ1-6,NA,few,TGTGCCAGCAGCGCCGAAAGCGGGTCTAATTCACCCCTCCACTTT,CASSAESGSNSPLHF
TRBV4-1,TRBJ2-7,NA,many,TGCGCCAGCAGCCAACGGACAGCCTACGAGCAGTACTTC,CASSQRTAYEQYF
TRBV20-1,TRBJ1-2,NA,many,TGCAGTGCTAGAGATCTTGAACCGTATGGCTACACCTTC,CSARDLEPYGYTF
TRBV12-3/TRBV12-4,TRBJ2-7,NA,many,TGTGCCACCAGGAAAACTAGTTACCACGAGCAGTACTTC,CATRKTSYHEQYF
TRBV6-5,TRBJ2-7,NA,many,TGTGCCAGCAGTTACTCGCGGGACTCCTACGAGCAGTACTTC,CASSYSRDSYEQYF